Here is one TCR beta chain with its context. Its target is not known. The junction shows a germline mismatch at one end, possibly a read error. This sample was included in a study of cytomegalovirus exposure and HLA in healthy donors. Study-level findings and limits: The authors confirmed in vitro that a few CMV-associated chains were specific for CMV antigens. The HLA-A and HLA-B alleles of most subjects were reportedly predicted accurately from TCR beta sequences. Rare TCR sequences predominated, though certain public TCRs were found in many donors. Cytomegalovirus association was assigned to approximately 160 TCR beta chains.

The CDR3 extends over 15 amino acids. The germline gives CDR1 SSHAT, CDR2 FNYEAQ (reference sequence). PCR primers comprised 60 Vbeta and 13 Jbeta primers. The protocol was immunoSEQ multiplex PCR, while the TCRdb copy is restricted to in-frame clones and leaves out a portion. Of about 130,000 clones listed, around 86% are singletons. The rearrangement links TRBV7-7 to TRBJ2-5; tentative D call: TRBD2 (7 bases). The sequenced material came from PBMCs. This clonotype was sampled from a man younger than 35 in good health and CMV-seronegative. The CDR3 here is CASSLGGAAQETQYF. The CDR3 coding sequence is TGTGCTAGCAGCTTGGGGGGGGCAGCCCAAGAGACCCAGTACTTC.